Here is one TCR beta chain with its context. Those enrolled in Seattle joined during active infection and were followed longitudinally afterward. Produced via immunoSEQ multiplex PCR; TCRdb's table is partial and in-frame only. Of 85,000 to 100,000 clones listed, just over 85% are singletons. CDR1 is MNHEY and CDR2 is SVGAGI in the germline V gene. V lost 0 bases and J 5 bases, leaving 8 bases between the germline ends. The CDR3 spans 14 residues. This entry belongs to a study of blood T cell repertoires in COVID-19. Study at large: There were acute and convalescent COVID-19 samples, and they came from the United States, Italy and Spain.

What was sequenced was peripheral blood. V gene TRBV6-5 combines with J gene TRBJ2-1; perhaps TRBD2 as D (6 bases). The TCR was taken from a man aged 50 to 59 with COVID-19, enrolled during active disease. CDR3 residues: CASSYSDYDNEQFF. In DNA form, the CDR3 reads TGTGCCAGCAGTTACTCGGACTACGACAATGAGCAGTTCTTC.